The subject of this entry is one T cell receptor (beta chain). This clone was detected only a few times. What this receptor recognizes is not known. The junction does not match germline at one end; this may be a read error. The entry originates in a study of blood T cell repertoires in COVID-19 (dated by TCRdb to between 2020 and 2021). Concerning the study at large: Samples covering the acute and convalescent phases of COVID-19 were provided by collaborators in the United States, Italy and Spain. The prospective study material was composed of cDNA or gDNA derived from T cells, B-cell-depleted T cells, or PBMCs. Deeply sampled blood TCRbeta repertoires from subjects exposed to, actively infected with, or recovered from COVID-19 were included in the dataset. The repertoires were released in a freely available public database intended as a resource for research on the immune response to SARS-CoV-2. The samples were drawn from the first 160 participants of the ongoing ImmuneRACE study and from some 1,300 subjects provided by 6 global collaborators. The sample metadata nearly always contained a de-identified subject ID, COVID-19 status, age in years and sex. HLA class I and class II types, where available, came from metadata supplied by the sample provider rather than from assay-based typing. Findings and caveats that apply to the study as a whole: How much clinical and demographic metadata was included differed by source and by participant, and the metadata was provided uncurated.

The immunoSEQ Assay, a bias-controlled multiplex PCR, was used to amplify TCRbeta CDR3 regions from genomic DNA. Regarding the original processing steps: The number of nucleated cells in each sample was estimated from the amplification of reference gene primers within the assay. To quantify the absolute abundance of each unique TCRbeta CDR3 rearrangement, sequence reads were collapsed and filtered. For each sample, productive Simpson clonality was calculated as the square root of Simpson's diversity index over productive rearrangements. The clones in this table, taken by TCRdb from immuneACCESS, are in-frame only. Not every clone is retained; where verified, under half of the shortfall comes from an unresolved V gene, and the cause of the rest is unknown. The D gene and trimming were derived from the DNA, and the V and J assignments and clone size from that table. This sample holds tens of thousands of clones; approximately 85% were observed only once. The top ten hold roughly 13% of the sample.

Collaborating institutions collected whole blood in K2EDTA tubes following their own protocols. For TCRbeta analysis, collaborators shipped samples as frozen whole blood, isolated PBMCs, or DNA extracted from either of those sample types. There are 13 amino acids in the CDR3, from cysteine to phenylalanine inclusive. Just the 39-base CDR3 DNA is kept, in frame starting at base 1. Per the germline V gene, SGHTA is the CDR1 and FQGNSA is the CDR2. Sequenced: peripheral blood. The chain joins TRBV7-2 to TRBJ2-1; a tentative D call is TRBD2 (5 bases match). The receptor comes from a human donor in a cohort sampled during active COVID-19. The DNA sequence is TGTGCCAGCAGCGTAGCCGGGGAAAATGAGCAGTTCTTC. It is translated as CASSVAGENEQFF.